The 22 T cell receptor beta chains presented below share a single source sample, sequenced in a study of blood T cell repertoires in COVID-19. Here immunoSEQ multiplex PCR was the method, and the copy in TCRdb shows in-frame clones only, minus some. This table holds approximately 230,000 clones, just under 85% found once. The specimen sequenced was peripheral blood. These receptors were taken from an elderly man with acute or convalescent COVID-19.

V usage is TRBV10-3 and J usage is TRBJ2-7; D not certain. The CDR3 extends over 14 amino acids. CDR1 ENHRY and CDR2 SYGVKD come from the germline V gene. The ends were cut back, 8 bases at V and 3 bases at J, with 17 bases in the middle. CDR3 amino acids: CAISAEAVDYEQYF. The CDR3 coding sequence is TGTGCCATCTCGGCCGAGGCGGTAGACTACGAGCAGTACTTC.

The chain combines TRBV7-2 with TRBJ1-5; TRBD1 aligns across 12 bases. The CDR3 is made up of 17 amino acids. V trimming: 1 base; J trimming: 4 bases; junction bases outside the gene matches: 5. CDR1 and CDR2 from the germline V gene are SGHTA and FQGNSA. The CDR3 DNA reads as TGTGCCAGCAGCTTAGGGGGACAGGGGGCTCGAAATCAGCCCCAGCATTTT. Its protein product is CASSLGGQGARNQPQHF.

The chain has TRBV6-1 and TRBJ1-1, with no clear D. CDR1 is MNHNS and CDR2 is SASEGT in the germline V gene. Trimming shortened V by 2 bases and J by 3 bases, and 4 bases separated the two germline ends. The CDR3 loop spans 12 amino acids. The CDR3 DNA sequence: TGTGCCAGCAGTGAACCCTACACTGAAGCTTTCTTT. Translated, it gives CASSEPYTEAFF.

The chain has TRBV30 and TRBJ2-7; 8 bases line up with TRBD1. The CDR3 totals 15 residues. Trimming removed 2 bases from V and 0 bases from J; junction bases left unmatched: 6. Germline V gene lookup returns CDR1 GTSNPN and CDR2 SVGIG (reference sequence). The CDR3: CAWSFDRGLSYEQYF. The CDR3 DNA follows: TGTGCCTGGAGTTTCGACAGGGGCCTCTCCTACGAGCAGTACTTC. The full variable domain, rest sourced from reference TRBV30 and TRBJ2-7, is SQTIHQWPATLVQPVGSPLSLECTVEGTSNPNLYWYRQAAGRGLQLLFYSVGIGQISSEVPQNLSASRPQDRQFILSSKKLLLSDSGFYLCAWSFDRGLSYEQYFGPGTRLTVT.

This chain connects TRBV7-9 to TRBJ1-6; D gene ambiguous. Germline assignment: CDR1 SEHNR and CDR2 FQNEAQ (reference sequence). The CDR3 extends over 12 amino acids. V lost 2 bases and J lost 8, with 4 bases in between. This chain's CDR3 is CASSLQDSPLHF. CDR3 bases: TGTGCCAGCAGCTTACAGGATTCACCCCTCCACTTT.

The V and J genes are TRBV5-8 and TRBJ1-4, with TRBD1 matching 7 bases. The germline gives CDR1 SGHTS, CDR2 YDEGEE. The trim removed 6 bases at V and 5 bases at J, leaving 7 bases unmatched. CDR3 size: 14 residues. The CDR3 bases are TGTGCCAGCAACCCGACAGGGCGGAATGAAAAACTGTTTTTT. Encoded protein: CASNPTGRNEKLFF.

The chain has TRBV24-1 and TRBJ2-2; TRBD2 matches at 10 bases. CDR3 size: 14 residues. V shed 12 bases, J shed 6 bases, and the junction held 9 bases outside the gene matches. Germline V gives CDR1 KGHDR, CDR2 SFDVKD. CDR3 nucleotides: TGTGCCTCATCCGGGACTAGCGAGGCCGGGGAGCTGTTTTTT. It yields the protein CASSGTSEAGELFF.

Here the CDR3 DNA reads TGTGCCAGCAGCACCCCTAGCGGAAGCTCCTACGAGCAGTACTTC. Its protein product is CASSTPSGSSYEQYF. The rearrangement uses TRBV11-1 and TRBJ2-7; 7 nucleotides match TRBD2. With 5 bases clipped from V and 0 bases from J, the junction kept 7 bases outside the gene matches. The CDR3 sequence is 15 residues long. Germline V gene lookup returns CDR1 SGHAT and CDR2 FQDESV (reference sequence).

The rearrangement uses TRBV3-1 (or the pseudogene TRBV3-2) and TRBJ2-5, with 9 nucleotides matching TRBD2. Germline V gives CDR1 LGHDT, CDR2 YNNKEL (reference sequence). Unmatched junction bases numbered 16, after V lost 0 bases and J lost 5 bases. This CDR3 region has 19 residues. CDR3: CASSQEREREDPSHETQYF. The CDR3 region has the DNA TGTGCCAGCAGCCAAGAGAGAGAGCGGGAGGACCCTTCTCACGAGACCCAGTACTTC.

The chain is built from TRBV28 and TRBJ1-1; TRBD1 agrees at 11 bases. V dropped 2 bases and J dropped 3; count of bases not matched to a gene: 8. The CDR3 is made up of 17 amino acids. CDR1 and CDR2 from the germline V gene are MDHEN and SYDVKM. CDR3 DNA sequence: TGTGCCAGCAGTTTAAGGACAGGGGGCGCTTCGTACACTGAAGCTTTCTTT. It is translated as CASSLRTGGASYTEAFF.

The chain carries TRBV6-5 and TRBJ2-3; 8 bases agree with TRBD1. CDR3 length equals 16 residues. CDR1 is MNHEY, CDR2 SVGAGI, per germline. With 4 bases clipped from V and 2 bases from J, the junction kept 8 bases outside the gene matches. The CDR3 sequence is CASSSGTGGITDTQYF. DNA for the CDR3: TGTGCCAGCAGTTCCGGGACAGGTGGGATCACAGATACGCAGTATTTT.

This chain links TRBV5-3 with TRBJ1-1; 8 bases are shared with TRBD1. TRBV5-3 is treated as an ORF (open reading frame) with a function not yet certain. Trimming cost V 2 bases and J 0 bases; bases outside gene matches: 15. This CDR3 has 19 amino acids. The DNA for the CDR3 is TGTGCCAGAAGCTTCGACGACAGGGGAATGGAAGTGGTGAACACTGAAGCTTTCTTT. Residues: CARSFDDRGMEVVNTEAFF.

The chain has TRBV5-5 and TRBJ2-1; D is undetermined. Per the germline V gene, CDR1 is SGHKS and CDR2 is YYEKEE (reference sequence). The CDR3 consists of 13 residues. Trimming removed 1 base at V and 8 bases at J, with 10 bases between. The CDR3 bases are TGTGCCAGCAGCTTGTACTCCTTGGATGAGCAGTTCTTC. Amino acids: CASSLYSLDEQFF. Complete variable domain (other parts from reference TRBV5-5 and TRBJ2-1): DAGVTQSPTHLIKTRGQQVTLRCSPISGHKSVSWYQQVLGQGPQFIFQYYEKEERGRGNFPDRFSARQFPNYSSELNVNALLLGDSALYLCASSLYSLDEQFFGPGTRLTVL.

The chain is built from TRBV15 and TRBJ2-1; possibly TRBD1 for D (6 bases). CDR3 length: 15 amino acids. Deletions cut 0 bases from V and 7 bases from J, with 13 bases between. The V gene's germline CDR1 is LNHNV and CDR2 YYDKDF (reference sequence). The CDR3 DNA sequence: TGTGCCACCAGCAGAGAACAGGGTCTACGGAATGAGCAGTTCTTC. This gives the protein CATSREQGLRNEQFF.

The chain joins TRBV27 to TRBJ2-3, with D possibly matching TRBD1 (5 bases). Germline CDR1 MNHEY, CDR2 SMNVEV (reference sequence). The CDR3 is 13 amino acids. V was cut by 6 bases and J by 2 bases, with 9 bases left in between. The CDR3 reads CASSRAPTDTQYF. CDR3 sequence (DNA): TGTGCCAGCAGCAGGGCCCCCACAGATACGCAGTATTTT.

This clone was picked up a small number of times. This chain links TRBV2 with TRBJ1-6, with 8 bases lining up with TRBD1. Germline V lookup: CDR1 SNHLY, CDR2 FYNNEI. The CDR3 loop spans 15 amino acids. Germline trimming cut 5 bases from V and 6 bases from J; bases unmatched to any gene: 6. CDR3 protein: CASSYRDRRNSPLHF. In DNA form, the CDR3 reads TGTGCCAGCAGTTACCGGGACAGGCGTAATTCACCCCTCCACTTT.

This sequence joins TRBV3-1 (or the pseudogene TRBV3-2) and TRBJ2-1, with TRBD2 identical over 12 bases. Germline V gives CDR1 LGHDT, CDR2 YNNKEL (reference sequence). CDR3 length equals 16 residues. Losses at the gene ends were 4 bases for V and 3 bases for J; bases not matched to a gene: 4. The CDR3 loop is CASSLLTSGSYNEQFF. The CDR3 bases are TGTGCCAGCAGCCTTCTGACTAGCGGGAGCTACAATGAGCAGTTCTTC.

This rearrangement joins TRBV2 to TRBJ1-1, with 8 nucleotides matching TRBD1. After removal of 7 bases from V and 1 base from J, the junction contained 5 bases not matched to a gene. The germline V gene encodes CDR1 SNHLY and CDR2 FYNNEI. This CDR3 is built from 14 residues. CDR3 sequence (DNA): TGTGCCAGCATCCGGACAGGGTGGAACACTGAAGCTTTCTTT. Translating it yields CASIRTGWNTEAFF.

CDR3 amino acids: CATRRDPQETQYF. CDR3 DNA sequence: TGTGCCACCCGGAGGGACCCTCAAGAGACCCAGTACTTC. The chain combines TRBV5-6 with TRBJ2-5; maybe TRBD2 (6 bases). The length of the CDR3 is 13 residues. The germline V gene encodes CDR1 SGHDT and CDR2 YYEEEE. The V and J ends lost 9 bases and 2 bases respectively, with 14 bases between them.

The chain links TRBV20-1 to TRBJ1-5; maybe TRBD1 (6 bases). Trimming took off 3 bases at V and 1 base at J, with 13 bases between the two ends. Germline CDR1 is DFQATT and CDR2 is SNEGSKA (reference sequence). This CDR3 is 15 amino acids long. The CDR3 region has the DNA TGCAGTGCTAGTTGGGGCAGGGGAAGCAATCAGCCCCAGCATTTT. Translated, it gives CSASWGRGSNQPQHF.

The V gene is TRBV7-2, the J gene TRBJ2-7; the match to TRBD2 covers 7 bases. With 4 bases clipped from V and 3 bases from J, the junction kept 12 bases outside the gene matches. The CDR3 is 16 amino acids. Germline CDR1 SGHTA, CDR2 FQGNSA. In nucleotides, the CDR3 is TGTGCCAGCAGCTATGGGTACGCGGAGCGGGACTACGAGCAGTACTTC. It yields the protein CASSYGYAERDYEQYF. The full variable domain, with the rest looked up from reference TRBV7-2 and TRBJ2-7, is GAGVSQSPSNKVTEKGKDVELRCDPISGHTALYWYRQSLGQGLEFLIYFQGNSAPDKSGLPSDRFSAERTGGSVSTLTIQRTQQEDSAVYLCASSYGYAERDYEQYFGPGTRLTVT.

This clone was counted a single time. The gene calls are TRBV5-1 and TRBJ1-4; 10 bases fit TRBD1. The CDR3 has 17 residues. Germline V lookup: CDR1 SGHRS, CDR2 YFSETQ. V lost 4 bases and J lost 0; bases outside the gene matches: 6. CDR3 loop: CASSLGTGDPTNEKLFF. CDR3 bases: TGCGCCAGCAGCCTCGGGACAGGGGATCCAACTAATGAAAAACTGTTTTTT.